Shown below are 19 T cell receptor beta chains from a single sample sequenced in a study of graft-versus-host responses after intestinal transplantation. Their antigens remain unidentified. Method: immunoSEQ multiplex PCR; TCRdb's copy keeps in-frame clones and lacks some. The profile shows 40,000 to 55,000 clones, 85% to 95% of them singletons. The sequenced sample was unstimulated CD8+ T cells sorted from spleen or lymph node cells, obtained before transplant. The receptors were gathered from a human donor who was the organ donor for an intestinal transplant.

V gene TRBV11-3 combines with J gene TRBJ2-1; 7 positions agree with TRBD2. The CDR3 contains 13 residues. J was trimmed by 14 bases and V by 5 bases; bases with no gene match: 12. Germline CDR1 and CDR2: SGHNT and YENEEA. The CDR3 region has the DNA TGTGCCAGCAGCCCGCGGGACTACCTAGGGGAGTTCTTC. Protein sequence: CASSPRDYLGEFF.

The V and J genes are TRBV4-2 and TRBJ2-3; a weak D match, TRBD1 (5 bases). The ends were cut back, 0 bases at V and 1 base at J, with 14 bases in the middle. The CDR3 sequence is 17 residues long. From germline, CDR1 is LGHNA and CDR2 YNFKEQ. The CDR3 protein is CASSQEGAITGTDTQYF. The CDR3, as DNA: TGTGCCAGCAGCCAAGAAGGGGCAATTACAGGCACAGATACGCAGTATTTT.

J is TRBJ2-1 and V is TRBV11-2; D is uncertain. This CDR3 comprises 12 residues. The V and J ends lost 1 base and 10 bases respectively, with 8 bases between them. Germline values: CDR1 SGHAT, CDR2 FQNNGV. The CDR3 DNA follows: TGTGCCAGCAGCTTAGCGGGTCAGGAGCAGTTCTTC. This encodes CASSLAGQEQFF.

J is TRBJ1-2 and V is TRBV15; D gene unclear. From germline, CDR1 is LNHNV and CDR2 YYDKDF (reference sequence). The CDR3 is 13 amino acids. The V end lost 4 bases, the J end lost 5 bases, and 11 bases lay between the germline ends. The CDR3 DNA reads TGTGCCACCAGCACCGGAGGCATTTATGGCTACACCTTC. This codes for CATSTGGIYGYTF.

As for this clone: Other DNA sequences in this sample translate to the same CDR3. CDR3 bases: TGTGCCTGGAGTGGGACAGGGTCGTACGAGCAGTACTTC. This encodes CAWSGTGSYEQYF. The chain is built from TRBV30 and TRBJ2-7, with 8 positions matching TRBD1. The CDR3 has 13 amino acids. Trimming at V came to 1 base and at J to 4 bases, leaving 3 bases not matched to a gene. The germline V gene encodes CDR1 GTSNPN and CDR2 SVGIG (reference sequence). Full variable domain (outside the CDR3, taken from reference TRBV30 and TRBJ2-7): SQTIHQWPATLVQPVGSPLSLECTVEGTSNPNLYWYRQAAGRGLQLLFYSVGIGQISSEVPQNLSASRPQDRQFILSSKKLLLSDSGFYLCAWSGTGSYEQYFGPGTRLTVT.

V and J are TRBV2 and TRBJ1-1; 7 bases line up with TRBD1. Per germline, CDR1 SNHLY and CDR2 FYNNEI. CDR3 length: 11 amino acids. J gave up 11 bases and V 6 bases, and 6 bases lay outside the gene matches. The CDR3 region is CASSITGDAFF. CDR3 coding DNA: TGTGCCAGCAGCATCACAGGGGACGCTTTCTTT.

The rearrangement joins TRBV7-3 to TRBJ2-1; the match to TRBD1 covers 9 bases. The V and J ends lost 5 bases and 10 bases, in that order; junction bases with no gene match: 9. Looked up from germline, CDR1 is SGHTA and CDR2 is FQGTGA. The CDR3 consists of 14 residues. As DNA, the CDR3 is TGTGCCAGCAGCCCCGGGACAGGGTATGGGGAGCAGTTCTTC. The encoded protein is CASSPGTGYGEQFF.

The V and J genes are TRBV9 and TRBJ2-3; tentatively, D is TRBD2 (7 bases). The germline CDR1 and CDR2 sequences are SGDLS and YYNGEE. This CDR3 is 16 amino acids long. Deletions cut 0 bases from V and 2 bases from J, with 13 bases between. CDR3 amino acids: CASSVEGGGVTDTQYF. The CDR3, as DNA: TGTGCCAGCAGCGTAGAGGGCGGGGGCGTCACAGATACGCAGTATTTT.

This sequence joins TRBV28 and TRBJ2-7; 7 nucleotides agree with TRBD1. Germline-derived CDR1 and CDR2 are MDHEN and SYDVKM. The CDR3 loop spans 15 amino acids. Losses at the gene ends were 5 bases for V and 3 bases for J; bases not matched to a gene: 10. Here the CDR3 DNA reads TGTGCCAGCAGTCCAGAGACAGGGATGAGCTACGAGCAGTACTTC. Protein sequence: CASSPETGMSYEQYF.

The V call is TRBV6-1, the J call TRBJ1-5, with 7 bases identical to TRBD1. The CDR3 totals 15 residues. Trimming took 6 bases from V and 6 from J; bases not matched to a gene: 11. The germline gives CDR1 MNHNS, CDR2 SASEGT. The CDR3 sequence: CASSQIRGLGQPQHF. The CDR3 DNA reads TGTGCCAGCAGCCAGATAAGGGGGCTCGGTCAGCCCCAGCATTTT.

Of note for this clone: The junction shows a germline mismatch at one end, possibly a read error. This rearrangement joins TRBV6-1 to TRBJ2-7, with 11 positions matching TRBD2. Germline loops: CDR1 MNHNS, CDR2 SASEGT. The CDR3 consists of 14 residues. CDR3 DNA sequence: TGTGCCAGCAAGGGTAGCGGGGGGGTCTACGGGCAGTACTTC. This gives the protein CASKGSGGVYGQYF.

This chain connects TRBV7-9 to TRBJ2-2; D is unresolved. CDR1 and CDR2 (germline): SEHNR, FQNEAQ (reference sequence). CDR3 length equals 12 residues. Trimming pared 5 bases from V and 5 bases from J, leaving 6 bases between. The CDR3 region has the DNA TGTGCCAGCAGCCAGGTGACCGGGGAGCTGTTTTTT. This codes for CASSQVTGELFF.

The chain is built from TRBV5-4 and TRBJ1-2; D is ambiguous. V was trimmed by 4 bases and J by 0 bases, leaving 16 bases between them. Germline CDR1 reads SGHNT; CDR2 reads YYREEE (reference sequence). The CDR3 covers 16 residues. The CDR3 bases are TGTGCCAGCAGCCACCTGTCCGCCGCGACTAACTATGGCTACACCTTC. Translating gives CASSHLSAATNYGYTF. The complete variable domain, with remaining parts taken from reference TRBV5-4 and TRBJ1-2, reads ETGVTQSPTHLIKTRGQQVTLRCSSQSGHNTVSWYQQALGQGPQFIFQYYREEENGRGNFPPRFSGLQFPNYSSELNVNALELDDSALYLCASSHLSAATNYGYTFGSGTRLTVV.

This sequence joins TRBV5-6 and TRBJ1-1, with 7 bases matching TRBD1. V lost 2 bases to trimming and J lost 4 bases; unmatched junction nucleotides: 5. The CDR3 totals 14 residues. Germline values: CDR1 SGHDT, CDR2 YYEEEE. The CDR3 region has the DNA TGTGCCAGCAGCTTTTGGACAGGTGGCACTGAAGCTTTCTTT. It codes for CASSFWTGGTEAFF.

The chain carries TRBV5-1 and TRBJ1-5; D is possibly TRBD1 (5 bases). Germline lookup yields CDR1 SGHRS and CDR2 YFSETQ. V lost 0 bases and J lost 3, with 10 bases in between. This CDR3 region has 15 residues. The CDR3 DNA sequence: TGCGCCAGCAGCTTGGGGGGGTCTGACAATCAGCCCCAGCATTTT. Translating it yields CASSLGGSDNQPQHF.

The chain joins TRBV4-1 to TRBJ2-7; D is unclear. This CDR3 has 14 residues. Trimming took 0 bases from V and 3 from J, leaving 9 bases between them. The germline V gene encodes CDR1 MGHRA and CDR2 YSYEKL. This chain's CDR3 is CASSQDWGSYEQYF. Here the CDR3 DNA reads TGCGCCAGCAGCCAAGATTGGGGAAGCTACGAGCAGTACTTC.

The J gene is TRBJ2-3, the V gene TRBV4-1; 8 bases fit TRBD1. Germline V lookup: CDR1 MGHRA, CDR2 YSYEKL. V shed 2 bases and J 6 bases; nucleotides not matched to a gene: 10. The CDR3 is made up of 16 amino acids. The CDR3 loop reads CASSQLGQGSSDTQYF. The CDR3 bases are TGCGCCAGCAGCCAATTAGGACAGGGTTCGTCGGATACGCAGTATTTT.

The rearrangement links TRBV4-1 to TRBJ2-5; D perhaps matches TRBD2 (7 bases). The CDR3 extends over 14 amino acids. In germline, CDR1 is MGHRA, CDR2 YSYEKL. V was shortened by 2 bases and J by 3 bases, with 10 bases between the two germline ends. The CDR3 sequence is CASSQRGGKETQYF. DNA for the CDR3: TGCGCCAGCAGCCAAAGGGGGGGTAAAGAGACCCAGTACTTC.

This chain uses TRBV27 with TRBJ2-1; D remains unclear. This CDR3 contains 13 residues. The germline V gene has CDR1 MNHEY and CDR2 SMNVEV (reference sequence). With 5 bases removed from V and 6 bases from J, the gap between germline ends came to 11 bases. This CDR3 reads CASSLPGRNEQFF. Written as DNA, the CDR3 is TGTGCCAGCAGTCTCCCCGGGCGCAATGAGCAGTTCTTC.